This is a list of T cell receptor beta chains from one sample in a study of T-cell memory formation after mild COVID-19. TCRdb re-analysed the 5' RACE reads in MiXCR, keeping a single row per CDR3 protein. The sample carries about 150,000 distinct CDR3 sequences, roughly 15% recorded once. The sequencing input was PBMCs or a T cell subset sorted from them (not recorded which). Receptor source: an adult woman who had mild COVID-19 (a few samples of this study predate the infection). Cell type and time point are not known. Both conserved end residues are part of each CDR3. Each record gives: D gene, J gene, V gene, clone size, CDR3 protein, CDR3 DNA. A D gene is named only where the DNA matches it firmly. Size tells how often a clone was seen (once, few, many) or the class of an expanded clone, and some rows leave it out.

D: TRBD2
J: TRBJ2-1
V: TRBV3-1
size: .
CDR3: CASSQAGLKRDEQFF
DNA: TGTGCCAGCAGCCAAGCGGGACTAAAAAGAGATGAGCAGTTCTTC

D: .
J: TRBJ2-1
V: TRBV24-1
size: .
CDR3: CATSDLPQSGEQFF
DNA: TGTGCCACCAGTGATTTGCCCCAGTCGGGTGAGCAGTTCTTC

D: .
J: TRBJ2-7
V: TRBV7-2
size: few
CDR3: CASSLLANYEQYF
DNA: TGTGCCAGCAGCTTATTAGCAAACTACGAGCAGTACTTC

D: .
J: TRBJ1-1
V: TRBV5-1
size: few
CDR3: CASSLSGPNTEAFF
DNA: TGCGCCAGCAGCTTATCGGGTCCGAACACTGAAGCTTTCTTT

D: TRBD2
J: TRBJ2-7
V: TRBV4-3
size: medium-sized
CDR3: CASSLGLAGETYEQYF
DNA: TGCGCCAGCAGCCTCGGGCTAGCGGGGGAGACCTACGAGCAGTACTTC

D: .
J: TRBJ2-7
V: TRBV5-1
size: .
CDR3: CASSLRTTSYEQYF
DNA: TGCGCCAGCAGCTTGAGAACGACGTCCTACGAGCAGTACTTC

D: TRBD2
J: TRBJ2-1
V: TRBV9
size: .
CDR3: CASSVGGLAGVNEQFF
DNA: TGTGCCAGCAGCGTCGGGGGGCTAGCGGGAGTGAATGAGCAGTTCTTC

D: TRBD2
J: TRBJ2-5
V: TRBV20-1
size: .
CDR3: CSAPGLAGVGTQYF
DNA: TGCAGTGCTCCGGGACTAGCGGGAGTAGGGACCCAGTACTTC

D: .
J: TRBJ2-2
V: TRBV12-3/TRBV12-4
size: .
CDR3: CASSLGWMNTGELFF
DNA: TGTGCCAGCAGTTTAGGGTGGATGAACACCGGGGAGCTGTTTTTT

D: .
J: TRBJ2-5
V: TRBV20-1
size: many
CDR3: CSARRQQETQYF
DNA: TGCAGTGCTAGACGCCAGCAAGAGACCCAGTACTTC

D: TRBD1
J: TRBJ2-2
V: TRBV5-1
size: .
CDR3: CASTTGAGYTGELFF
DNA: TGCGCCAGTACAACAGGGGCCGGGTACACCGGGGAGCTGTTTTTT

D: .
J: TRBJ2-5
V: TRBV20-1
size: few
CDR3: CSARRAGAGRETQYF
DNA: TGCAGTGCTAGAAGGGCGGGGGCCGGGAGAGAGACCCAGTACTTC

D: TRBD1
J: TRBJ2-7
V: TRBV7-3
size: .
CDR3: CASSSGTGSQKEQYF
DNA: TGTGCCAGCAGCTCCGGGACAGGCTCCCAGAAGGAGCAGTACTTC

D: .
J: TRBJ2-7
V: TRBV7-2
size: .
CDR3: CASSVHSQPSEQYF
DNA: TGTGCCAGCAGCGTCCACAGTCAGCCCTCCGAGCAGTACTTC

D: TRBD1
J: TRBJ2-7
V: TRBV15
size: few
CDR3: CATRFHPGTGQYEQYF
DNA: TGTGCCACCAGGTTCCATCCCGGGACAGGGCAATACGAGCAGTACTTC

D: .
J: TRBJ1-2
V: TRBV5-1
size: few
CDR3: CASSLDRGANYGYTF
DNA: TGCGCCAGCAGCTTGGATCGGGGGGCGAACTATGGCTACACCTTC

D: TRBD2
J: TRBJ2-1
V: TRBV5-5
size: few
CDR3: CASSLSPSGGIDEQFF
DNA: TGTGCCAGCAGCTTATCCCCTAGCGGGGGTATCGATGAGCAGTTCTTC

D: .
J: TRBJ2-5
V: TRBV5-1
size: .
CDR3: CASIGPPQETQYF
DNA: TGCGCCAGCATCGGGCCTCCTCAAGAGACCCAGTACTTC

D: .
J: TRBJ1-1
V: TRBV7-9
size: .
CDR3: CASSPPGGMNTEAFF
DNA: TGTGCCAGCAGCCCACCGGGGGGTATGAACACTGAAGCTTTCTTT

D: TRBD2
J: TRBJ2-3
V: TRBV28
size: .
CDR3: CASSLHGRTDTQYF
DNA: TGTGCCAGCAGTTTACACGGGAGGACAGATACGCAGTATTTT

D: .
J: TRBJ1-5
V: TRBV29-1
size: many
CDR3: CSVGEFNQPQHF
DNA: TGCAGCGTTGGCGAATTCAATCAGCCCCAGCATTTT

D: .
J: TRBJ2-6
V: TRBV6-5
size: .
CDR3: CASSYSDYSGANVLTF
DNA: TGTGCCAGCAGTTACTCGGACTACTCTGGGGCCAACGTCCTGACTTTC

D: .
J: TRBJ2-7
V: TRBV30
size: few
CDR3: CAWRDGNYEQYF
DNA: TGTGCCTGGAGGGACGGGAACTACGAGCAGTACTTC

D: .
J: TRBJ1-1
V: TRBV12-3/TRBV12-4
size: .
CDR3: CASSLQGMTEAFF
DNA: TGTGCCAGCAGTTTACAGGGCATGACTGAAGCTTTCTTT

D: .
J: TRBJ2-1
V: TRBV2
size: few
CDR3: CASNTYNEQFF
DNA: TGTGCCAGCAACACGTACAATGAGCAGTTCTTC

D: .
J: TRBJ2-3
V: TRBV5-1
size: .
CDR3: CASSPIRVASTDTQYF
DNA: TGCGCCAGCAGCCCGATCAGGGTTGCTAGCACAGATACGCAGTATTTT

D: .
J: TRBJ2-5
V: TRBV12-3/TRBV12-4
size: few
CDR3: CASSFEAGREETQYF
DNA: TGTGCCAGCAGTTTCGAGGCGGGACGGGAGGAGACCCAGTACTTC

D: TRBD1
J: TRBJ2-7
V: TRBV6-2/TRBV6-3
size: .
CDR3: CASSYRQGDPYEQYF
DNA: TGTGCCAGCAGTTACCGGCAGGGGGATCCCTACGAGCAGTACTTC

D: TRBD2
J: TRBJ2-3
V: TRBV6-5
size: many
CDR3: CASSPETKIAGKADTQYF
DNA: TGTGCCAGCAGTCCGGAAACGAAGATAGCGGGAAAGGCAGATACGCAGTATTTT

D: .
J: TRBJ2-5
V: TRBV29-1
size: few
CDR3: CSVEAGGETQYF
DNA: TGCAGCGTTGAGGCAGGGGGGGAGACCCAGTACTTC

D: TRBD2
J: TRBJ2-3
V: TRBV7-2
size: few
CDR3: CASSFGGGASDTQYF
DNA: TGTGCCAGCAGCTTCGGCGGGGGGGCCTCAGATACGCAGTATTTT

D: TRBD2
J: TRBJ2-1
V: TRBV20-1
size: once
CDR3: CSARVAGVVNEQFF
DNA: TGCAGTGCTAGAGTAGCGGGAGTAGTCAATGAGCAGTTCTTC

D: .
J: TRBJ1-1
V: TRBV29-1
size: .
CDR3: CSVLLRRDTEAFF
DNA: TGCAGCGTTTTACTACGCCGGGACACTGAAGCTTTCTTT